The present TCR beta chain was sequenced within a study of tumor-infiltrating lymphocytes in primary liver carcinoma. Study background: Staging of the tumors gave T1-T3 N0M0, with widths of roughly 4.2 to 11 cm.

To note about this clonotype: Germline is not matched at one junction end, which may reflect a read error.

From roughly 470 ng total RNA, TCR beta cDNA was generated with a primer in the constant region. Nested multiplex PCR, run for three rounds with slightly modified ARM-PCR, yielded TCR beta libraries. Primers for the first two PCR rounds were TRBV1-TRBV30 forward primers and a C-beta reverse primer (roughly 9 cycles per round). TCRdb fed the multiplex PCR reads into MiXCR, producing one record per CDR3 protein. The repertoire consists of about 350,000 distinct CDR3 sequences, with 65% occurring once and the leading ten covering about 6.1%. Germline CDR1 reads SGHKS; CDR2 reads YYEKEE (reference sequence). The CDR3 contains 16 residues. RNA isolated from unsorted whole blood supplied the blood RNA, with germline DNA also extracted.

The rearrangement links TRBV5-5 to TRBJ2-1, with 8 nucleotides matching TRBD1. The source material was peripheral blood. This sequence originates from a man aged 35-49 years with primary liver carcinoma and hepatitis B virus infection. The CDR3 sequence is CDSSLVADRVVNEQFF. CDR3 nucleotides: TGTGACAGCAGCTTGGTAGCGGACAGGGTTGTAAATGAGCAGTTCTTC.